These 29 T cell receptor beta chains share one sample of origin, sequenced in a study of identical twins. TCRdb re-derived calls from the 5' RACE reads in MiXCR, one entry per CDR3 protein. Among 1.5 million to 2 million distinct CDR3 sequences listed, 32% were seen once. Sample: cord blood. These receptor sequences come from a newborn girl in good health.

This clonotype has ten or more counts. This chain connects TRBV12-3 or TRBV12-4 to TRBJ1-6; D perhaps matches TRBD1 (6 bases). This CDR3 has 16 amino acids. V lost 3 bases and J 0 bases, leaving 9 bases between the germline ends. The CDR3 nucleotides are TGTGCCAGCAGTTTGAGAGGGGGCTCCTATAATTCACCCCTCCACTTT. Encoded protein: CASSLRGGSYNSPLHF.

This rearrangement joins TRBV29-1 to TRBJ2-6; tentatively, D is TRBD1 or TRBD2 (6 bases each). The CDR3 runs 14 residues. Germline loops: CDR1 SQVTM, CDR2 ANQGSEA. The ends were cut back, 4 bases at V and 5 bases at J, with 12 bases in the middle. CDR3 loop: CSVVSGGWANVLTF. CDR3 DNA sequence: TGCAGCGTTGTCTCCGGGGGCTGGGCCAACGTCCTGACTTTC.

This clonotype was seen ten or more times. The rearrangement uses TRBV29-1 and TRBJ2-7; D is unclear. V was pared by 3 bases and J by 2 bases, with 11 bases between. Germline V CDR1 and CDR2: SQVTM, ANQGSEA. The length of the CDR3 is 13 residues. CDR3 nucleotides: TGCAGCGTTGATCGGCGCCTACCCTACGAGCAGTACTTC. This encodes CSVDRRLPYEQYF.

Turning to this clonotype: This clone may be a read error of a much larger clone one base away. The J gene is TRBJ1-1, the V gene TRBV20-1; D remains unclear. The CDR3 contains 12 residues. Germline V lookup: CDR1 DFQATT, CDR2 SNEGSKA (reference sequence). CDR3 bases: TGCAGTACTAGAGGGCGGAACACTGAAGCTTTCTTT. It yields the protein CSTRGRNTEAFF.

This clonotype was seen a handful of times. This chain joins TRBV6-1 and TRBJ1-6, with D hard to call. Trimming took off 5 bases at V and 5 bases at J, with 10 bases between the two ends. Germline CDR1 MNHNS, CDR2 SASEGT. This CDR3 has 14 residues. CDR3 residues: CASSPLLNNSPLHF. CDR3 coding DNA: TGTGCCAGCAGTCCACTCCTTAATAATTCACCCCTCCACTTT.

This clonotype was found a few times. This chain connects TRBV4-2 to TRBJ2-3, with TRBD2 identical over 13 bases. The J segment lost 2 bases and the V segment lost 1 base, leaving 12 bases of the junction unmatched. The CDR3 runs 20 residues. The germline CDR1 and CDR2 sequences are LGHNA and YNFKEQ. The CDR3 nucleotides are TGTGCCAGCAGCCAAGTCCGCGGACTAGCGGGGGTCCCCTTCACAGATACGCAGTATTTT. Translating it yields CASSQVRGLAGVPFTDTQYF.

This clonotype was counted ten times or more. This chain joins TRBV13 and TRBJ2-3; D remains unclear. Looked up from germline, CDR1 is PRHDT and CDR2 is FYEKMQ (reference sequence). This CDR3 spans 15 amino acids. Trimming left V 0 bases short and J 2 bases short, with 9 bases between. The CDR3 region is CASSLGGGTTDTQYF. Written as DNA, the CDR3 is TGTGCCAGCAGCTTAGGTGGCGGAACCACAGATACGCAGTATTTT.

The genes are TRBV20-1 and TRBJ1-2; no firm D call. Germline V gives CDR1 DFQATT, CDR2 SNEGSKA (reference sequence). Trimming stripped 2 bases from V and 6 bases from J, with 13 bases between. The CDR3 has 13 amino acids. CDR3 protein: CSARSRGVDGYTF. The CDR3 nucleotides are TGCAGTGCTAGATCGCGGGGTGTGGATGGCTACACCTTC.

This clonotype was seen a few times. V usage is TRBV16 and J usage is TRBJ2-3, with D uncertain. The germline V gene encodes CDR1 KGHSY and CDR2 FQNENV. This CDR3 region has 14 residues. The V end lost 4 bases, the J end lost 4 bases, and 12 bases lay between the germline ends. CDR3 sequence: CASSRGRASDTQYF. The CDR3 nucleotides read TGTGCCAGCAGCCGTGGACGAGCTTCAGATACGCAGTATTTT.

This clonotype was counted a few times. CDR3 coding DNA: TGTGCCAGCAGCCAAGGAGCGGGAGAAGGGTACAATGAGCAGTTCTTC. Its protein product is CASSQGAGEGYNEQFF. The chain joins TRBV3-1 to TRBJ2-1, with 8 bases fitting TRBD2. Trimming cost V 1 base and J 4 bases; bases outside gene matches: 6. CDR3 size: 16 residues. Germline V lookup: CDR1 LGHDT, CDR2 YNNKEL (reference sequence).

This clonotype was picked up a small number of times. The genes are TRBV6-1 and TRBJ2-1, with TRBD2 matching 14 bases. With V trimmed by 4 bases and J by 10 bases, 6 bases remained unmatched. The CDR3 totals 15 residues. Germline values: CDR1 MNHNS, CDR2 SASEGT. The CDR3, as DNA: TGTGCCAGCAGTGTTTTGGGACTAGCGGGAGTGGAGCAGTTCTTC. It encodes CASSVLGLAGVEQFF.

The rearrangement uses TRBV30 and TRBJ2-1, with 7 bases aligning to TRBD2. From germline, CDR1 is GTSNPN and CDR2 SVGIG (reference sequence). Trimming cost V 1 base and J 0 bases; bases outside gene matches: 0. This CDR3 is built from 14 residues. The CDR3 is CAWSGGGSYNEQFF. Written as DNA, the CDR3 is TGTGCCTGGAGTGGGGGGGGCTCCTACAATGAGCAGTTCTTC.

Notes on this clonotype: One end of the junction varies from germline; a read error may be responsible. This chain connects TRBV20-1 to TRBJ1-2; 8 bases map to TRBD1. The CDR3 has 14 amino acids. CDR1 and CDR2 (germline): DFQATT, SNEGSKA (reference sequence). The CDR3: CSARWTGTNYGYTF. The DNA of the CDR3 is TGCAGTGCTAGGTGGACAGGGACGAACTATGGCTACACTTTC.

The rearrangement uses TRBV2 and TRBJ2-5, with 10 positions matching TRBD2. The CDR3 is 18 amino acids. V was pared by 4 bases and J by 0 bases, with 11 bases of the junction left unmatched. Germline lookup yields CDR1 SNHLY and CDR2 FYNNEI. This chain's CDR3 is CASSVPIPSGGYQETQYF. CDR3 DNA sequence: TGTGCCAGCAGTGTTCCCATCCCTAGCGGGGGATACCAAGAGACCCAGTACTTC.

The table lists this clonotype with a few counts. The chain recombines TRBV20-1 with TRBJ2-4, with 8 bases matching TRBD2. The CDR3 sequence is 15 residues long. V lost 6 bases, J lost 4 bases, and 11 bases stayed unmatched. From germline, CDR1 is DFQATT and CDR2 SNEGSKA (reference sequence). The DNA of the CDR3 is TGCAGTGCCGACGGGTTAGCGGGGTTTAAAAACATTCAGTACTTC. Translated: CSADGLAGFKNIQYF.

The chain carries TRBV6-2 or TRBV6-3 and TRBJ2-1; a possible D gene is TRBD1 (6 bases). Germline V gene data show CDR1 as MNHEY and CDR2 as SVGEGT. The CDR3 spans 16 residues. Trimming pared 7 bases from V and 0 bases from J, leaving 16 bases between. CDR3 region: CASKKGTTSSYNEQFF. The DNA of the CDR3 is TGTGCCAGCAAAAAGGGGACAACCAGCTCCTACAATGAGCAGTTCTTC.

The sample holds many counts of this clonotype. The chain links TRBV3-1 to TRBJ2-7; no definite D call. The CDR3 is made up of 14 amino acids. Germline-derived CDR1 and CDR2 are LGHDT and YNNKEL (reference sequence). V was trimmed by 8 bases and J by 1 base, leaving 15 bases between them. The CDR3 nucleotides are TGTGCCAGCGGGTTGAGAAGGAGTTCCTACGAGCAGTACTTC. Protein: CASGLRRSSYEQYF.

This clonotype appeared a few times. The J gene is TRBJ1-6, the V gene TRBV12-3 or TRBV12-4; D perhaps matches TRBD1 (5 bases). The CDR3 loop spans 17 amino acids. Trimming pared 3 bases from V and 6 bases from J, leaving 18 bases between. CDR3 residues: CASSLGRVPDGNSPLHF. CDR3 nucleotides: TGTGCCAGCAGTTTGGGCAGGGTCCCCGACGGTAATTCACCCCTCCACTTT.

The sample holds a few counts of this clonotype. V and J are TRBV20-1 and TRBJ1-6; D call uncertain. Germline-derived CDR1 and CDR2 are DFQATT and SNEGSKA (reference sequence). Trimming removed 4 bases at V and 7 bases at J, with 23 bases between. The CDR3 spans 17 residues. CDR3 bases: TGCAGTGCTATCGCGGGTCGGGAGGCTTTTAGGAATTCACCCCTCCACTTT. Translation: CSAIAGREAFRNSPLHF.

The CDR3 loop is CASSQDQQDTGELFF. The CDR3, as DNA: TGCGCCAGCAGCCAAGATCAACAGGACACCGGGGAGCTGTTTTTT. The chain combines TRBV4-1 with TRBJ2-2, with a weak D call TRBD1 (5 bases). CDR3 size: 15 residues. Germline CDR1 is MGHRA and CDR2 is YSYEKL. V gave up 0 bases and J gave up 3 bases, with 8 bases separating them.

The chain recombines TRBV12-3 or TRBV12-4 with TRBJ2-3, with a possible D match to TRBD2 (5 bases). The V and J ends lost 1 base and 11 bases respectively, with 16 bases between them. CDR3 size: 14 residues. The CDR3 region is CASSLGLRTDVQYF. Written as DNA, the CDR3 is TGTGCCAGCAGTTTAGGACTAAGAACAGATGTGCAGTATTTT.

The CDR3 DNA reads TGTGCCAGCAGCCAAGCGGACAGGGACTACGAGCAGTACTTC. Amino acids: CASSQADRDYEQYF. The chain couples TRBV4-2 to TRBJ2-7, with 8 bases aligning to TRBD1. Trimming at V came to 1 base and at J to 3 bases, leaving 2 bases not matched to a gene. This CDR3 spans 14 amino acids. CDR1 and CDR2 (germline): LGHNA, YNFKEQ.

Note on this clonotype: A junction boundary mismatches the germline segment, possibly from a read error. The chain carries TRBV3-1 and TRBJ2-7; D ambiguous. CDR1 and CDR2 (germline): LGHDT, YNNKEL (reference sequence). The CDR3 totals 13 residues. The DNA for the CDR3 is TGTGTCAGCACCCGGATAGGGACCTACGAGCAGTACTTC. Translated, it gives CVSTRIGTYEQYF.

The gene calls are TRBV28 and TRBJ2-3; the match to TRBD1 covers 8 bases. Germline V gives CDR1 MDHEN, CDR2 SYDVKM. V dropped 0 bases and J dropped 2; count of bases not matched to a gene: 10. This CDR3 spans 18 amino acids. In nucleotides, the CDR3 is TGTGCCAGCAGTTTATGGACGTTGACAGGGGATAACACAGATACGCAGTATTTT. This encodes CASSLWTLTGDNTDTQYF.

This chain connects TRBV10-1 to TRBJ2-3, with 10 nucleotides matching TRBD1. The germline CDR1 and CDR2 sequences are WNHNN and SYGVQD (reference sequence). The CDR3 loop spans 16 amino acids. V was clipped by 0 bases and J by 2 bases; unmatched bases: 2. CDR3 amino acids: CASSESGTGATDTQYF. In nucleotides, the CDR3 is TGCGCCAGCAGTGAGTCAGGGACAGGGGCCACAGATACGCAGTATTTT.

CDR3 sequence reads: CASSLSGGPFNEQFF. CDR3 nucleotides: TGTGCCAGCAGTCTTAGCGGGGGGCCGTTCAATGAGCAGTTCTTC. The rearrangement uses TRBV12-3 or TRBV12-4 and TRBJ2-1; 10 positions match TRBD2. CDR3 length: 15 amino acids. V shed 5 bases, J shed 6 bases, and the junction held 7 bases outside the gene matches.

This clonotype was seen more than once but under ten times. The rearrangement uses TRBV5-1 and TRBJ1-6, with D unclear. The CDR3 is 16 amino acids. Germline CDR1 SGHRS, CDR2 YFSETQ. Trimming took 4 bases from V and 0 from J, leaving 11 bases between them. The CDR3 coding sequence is TGCGCCAGCAGCCCAACGCAGAGCTCCTATAATTCACCCCTCCACTTT. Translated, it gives CASSPTQSSYNSPLHF.

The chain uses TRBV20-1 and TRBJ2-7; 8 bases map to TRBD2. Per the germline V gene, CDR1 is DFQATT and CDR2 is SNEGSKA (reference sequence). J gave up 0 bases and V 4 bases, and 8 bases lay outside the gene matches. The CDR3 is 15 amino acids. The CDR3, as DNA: TGCAGTGCTACGACCGGCGGGGGGTACTCCTACGAGCAGTACTTC. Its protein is CSATTGGGYSYEQYF.

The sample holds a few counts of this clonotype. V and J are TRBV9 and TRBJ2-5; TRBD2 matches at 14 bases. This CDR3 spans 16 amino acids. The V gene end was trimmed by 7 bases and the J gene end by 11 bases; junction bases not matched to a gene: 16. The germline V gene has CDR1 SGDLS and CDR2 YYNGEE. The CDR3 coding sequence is TGTGCCAGCTCCTCCCAGGGGGGACTAGCGGGAGTGGTTCAGTACTTC. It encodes CASSSQGGLAGVVQYF.